Listed here are 11 T cell receptor beta chains from one sample, sequenced in a study of shared clonotypes between healthy human individuals. Here immunoSEQ multiplex PCR was the method, and the copy in TCRdb shows in-frame clones only, minus some. This repertoire shows nearly 500,000 clones, 75% to 85% found once; its top ten account for about an eighth. Sequenced input: PBMCs. All receptors come from a woman in her 40s in good health. Some clones in this sample may be carry-over from other donors' samples.

The chain carries TRBV5-5 and TRBJ2-2; no reliable D call. CDR3 length: 14 amino acids. The germline gives CDR1 SGHKS, CDR2 YYEKEE (reference sequence). Trimming pared 0 bases from V and 1 base from J, leaving 4 bases between. The CDR3 DNA reads TGTGCCAGCAGCTTGGGGGTGAACACCGGGGAGCTGTTTTTT. This sequence encodes CASSLGVNTGELFF.

J is TRBJ2-7 and V is TRBV5-4; 13 bases fit TRBD2. CDR3 size: 16 residues. Trimming took 5 bases from V and 7 from J; bases not matched to a gene: 12. Germline lookup yields CDR1 SGHNT and CDR2 YYREEE (reference sequence). DNA of the CDR3: TGTGCCAGCAGTCCACCCGGGACTAGCGGGACGCGGGAGCAGTACTTC. This translates into CASSPPGTSGTREQYF.

This clone appeared once. The chain is built from TRBV11-3 and TRBJ2-2, with 7 positions matching TRBD2. V dropped 3 bases and J dropped 4; count of bases not matched to a gene: 2. CDR3 length: 14 amino acids. Germline CDR1 and CDR2: SGHNT and YENEEA. DNA of the CDR3: TGTGCCAGCAGCTTGGGAGGGGCCACCGGGGAGCTGTTTTTT. Translated, it gives CASSLGGATGELFF.

CDR3 loop: CASSDPAAGGGNEQFF. The CDR3 DNA reads TGTGCCAGTAGTGACCCAGCAGCGGGAGGGGGCAATGAGCAGTTCTTC. The gene calls are TRBV19 and TRBJ2-1; 10 positions agree with TRBD2. Germline V gene data show CDR1 as LNHDA and CDR2 as SQIVND (reference sequence). The J segment lost 6 bases and the V segment lost 5 bases, leaving 10 bases of the junction unmatched. The CDR3 totals 16 residues.

This clone has a handful of counts. The chain has TRBV9 and TRBJ1-1; maybe TRBD1 (5 bases). Trimming cost V 5 bases and J 7 bases, with 12 bases left between them. This CDR3 has 12 residues. Germline V CDR1 and CDR2: SGDLS, YYNGEE. The CDR3 coding sequence is TGTGCCAGCAGTCGTCAGGGAGGTGAAGCTTTCTTT. Translated, it gives CASSRQGGEAFF.

This clone has only a few counts. The genes are TRBV5-1 and TRBJ2-2; 8 nucleotides match TRBD1. The CDR3 loop spans 15 amino acids. J gave up 1 base and V 4 bases, and 3 bases lay outside the gene matches. The germline CDR1 and CDR2 sequences are SGHRS and YFSETQ. Here the CDR3 reads CASSIGQGNTGELFF. The DNA of the CDR3 is TGCGCCAGCAGCATAGGACAGGGGAACACCGGGGAGCTGTTTTTT.

In this sample, this clone turned up once. The chain has TRBV5-1 and TRBJ2-7; D remains ambiguous. V was cut by 4 bases and J by 0 bases, with 14 bases left in between. The CDR3 loop spans 15 amino acids. CDR1 is SGHRS and CDR2 is YFSETQ in the germline V gene. The CDR3 nucleotides are TGCGCCAGCAGCCCTGACGCCTGGGGCTCCTACGAGCAGTACTTC. Protein sequence: CASSPDAWGSYEQYF.

The V and J genes are TRBV20-1 and TRBJ1-2; D gene uncertain. CDR3 length equals 11 residues. V shed 0 bases and J shed 7 bases, with 6 bases lying between them. CDR1 and CDR2 from the germline V gene are DFQATT and SNEGSKA (reference sequence). The CDR3 DNA sequence: TGCAGTGCTAGAGATTTCGGTGGCTACACCTTC. It is translated as CSARDFGGYTF.

The chain combines TRBV28 with TRBJ1-1; D may be TRBD1 (5 bases). This CDR3 has 16 residues. The ends were cut back, 6 bases at V and 3 bases at J, with 20 bases in the middle. Germline V CDR1 and CDR2: MDHEN, SYDVKM. DNA of the CDR3: TGTGCCAGCAGCGCCCCCTCAGGGCCAGCTTACACTGAAGCTTTCTTT. Translated, it gives CASSAPSGPAYTEAFF.

The J gene is TRBJ2-7, the V gene TRBV5-4, with 7 bases that match TRBD1. Germline trimming cut 1 base from V and 3 bases from J; bases unmatched to any gene: 10. The CDR3 has 16 amino acids. Looked up from germline, CDR1 is SGHNT and CDR2 is YYREEE (reference sequence). Here the CDR3 DNA reads TGTGCCAGCAGCTTGCCTGGACAGGCGGGCTTCTACGAGCAGTACTTC. This translates into CASSLPGQAGFYEQYF.

The chain couples TRBV9 to TRBJ1-1, with D tentatively TRBD1 (5 bases). In germline, CDR1 is SGDLS, CDR2 YYNGEE. The CDR3 is 14 residues long. V gave up 0 bases and J gave up 5 bases, with 11 bases separating them. DNA of the CDR3: TGTGCCAGCAGCGTAGAGGAAGGGGTGACTGAAGCTTTCTTT. This gives the protein CASSVEEGVTEAFF.